Below, 27 T cell receptor beta chains from the same sample are listed, as sequenced in a study of T cells after yellow fever vaccination. TCRdb re-called the 5' RACE reads through MiXCR, storing one row per CDR3 protein. The profile shows under 600,000 distinct CDR3 sequences, 21% of them singletons. Material: PBMCs, obtained approximately 20 days after the first yellow fever vaccination. These receptors all stem from a man younger than 35 who received the YFV17D yellow fever vaccine.

This chain links TRBV6-2 or TRBV6-3 with TRBJ2-2; D might be TRBD1 (6 bases). There are 21 residues in the CDR3. Trimming stripped 2 bases from V and 4 bases from J, with 29 bases between. Germline assignment: CDR1 MNHEY and CDR2 SVGEGT. In DNA form, the CDR3 reads TGTGCCAGCAGTTACCGGACTTCACCCCGGGGTGAACAGGGAGTCACCGGGGAGCTGTTTTTT. The encoded protein is CASSYRTSPRGEQGVTGELFF.

The CDR3: CASSQDWQGVVETQYF. As DNA, the CDR3 is TGTGCCAGCAGCCAAGATTGGCAGGGGGTTGTGGAGACCCAGTACTTC. V usage is TRBV4-2 and J usage is TRBJ2-5; 7 bases align to TRBD1. Germline CDR1 is LGHNA and CDR2 is YNFKEQ. V was clipped by 0 bases and J by 5 bases; unmatched bases: 9. The CDR3 contains 16 residues.

In its sample, this clonotype was seen a few times. CDR3 loop: CASSNSYEQYV. The CDR3 bases are TGTGCCAGCAGTAACAGTTACGAGCAGTACGTC. The chain couples TRBV6-5 to TRBJ2-7, with D uncertain. There are 11 residues in the CDR3. Between the trimmed V and J ends, which lost 5 bases and 4 bases, there was a span of 6 bases. Germline V lookup: CDR1 MNHEY, CDR2 SVGAGI.

This clonotype was picked up a small number of times. The V gene is TRBV2, the J gene TRBJ2-2; D remains unclear. Trimming took 1 base from V and 4 from J, leaving 7 bases between them. The CDR3 spans 14 residues. Germline CDR1 is SNHLY and CDR2 is FYNNEI. CDR3 nucleotides: TGTGCCAGCAGTGAAGTCGTGGGCACCGGGGAGCTGTTTTTT. Encoded protein: CASSEVVGTGELFF.

This clonotype showed up many times. Here the CDR3 reads CASSFGHHYGYTF. The DNA for the CDR3 is TGTGCCAGCAGTTTTGGCCACCACTATGGCTACACCTTC. This chain joins TRBV28 and TRBJ1-2; D call uncertain. Trimming removed 3 bases at V and 3 bases at J, with 8 bases between. Germline V gene data show CDR1 as MDHEN and CDR2 as SYDVKM. This CDR3 contains 13 residues.

This clonotype has just one count. The chain joins TRBV29-1 to TRBJ2-3; TRBD1 is a possible D gene (7 bases). This CDR3 contains 15 residues. The V and J ends lost 6 bases and 5 bases respectively, with 21 bases between them. The V gene's germline CDR1 is SQVTM and CDR2 ANQGSEA. The CDR3 DNA follows: TGCAGCGTGACTTTCGTCAGACAGGGAGGAGATACGCAGTATTTT. Protein: CSVTFVRQGGDTQYF.

There are a few counts of this clonotype. V usage is TRBV4-1 and J usage is TRBJ2-3; D could derive from TRBD1 or TRBD2 (5 bases each). The CDR3 runs to 13 residues. The V and J ends lost 8 bases and 3 bases respectively, with 12 bases between them. Germline V gene sequence: CDR1 MGHRA, CDR2 YSYEKL. CDR3 residues: CASQGWGTDTQYF. The CDR3 DNA reads TGCGCCAGCCAGGGCTGGGGGACAGATACGCAGTATTTT.

The J gene is TRBJ2-5, the V gene TRBV7-2, with 9 bases lining up with TRBD1. The CDR3 is made up of 14 amino acids. The junction had 5 bases not matched to a gene; V was cut back by 5 bases and J by 4 bases. Germline assignment: CDR1 SGHTA and CDR2 FQGNSA. As DNA, the CDR3 is TGTGCCAGCAGCAAAGGACAGGGGAGAGAGACCCAGTACTTC. This codes for CASSKGQGRETQYF.

This clonotype has just a few counts. The chain uses TRBV7-6 and TRBJ2-7, with a weak D call TRBD2 (7 bases). Trimming stripped 2 bases from V and 5 bases from J, with 16 bases between. The germline V gene encodes CDR1 SGHVS and CDR2 FNYEAQ. The CDR3 has 15 amino acids. In nucleotides, the CDR3 is TGTGCCAGCAGCTTACAGGGAGGGGGGTTGCACGAGCAGTACTTC. Translation gives CASSLQGGGLHEQYF.

The chain employs TRBV5-1 and TRBJ2-6; the match to TRBD1 covers 9 bases. The CDR3 consists of 17 residues. Germline loops: CDR1 SGHRS, CDR2 YFSETQ. V lost 9 bases and J lost 0; bases outside the gene matches: 10. CDR3 DNA sequence: TGCGCCAACCAGGACAGGGGCCCTTTCTCTGGGGCCAACGTCCTGACTTTC. Translated, it gives CANQDRGPFSGANVLTF.

The chain employs TRBV4-3 and TRBJ2-7, with 11 bases that match TRBD1. This CDR3 region has 15 residues. The J segment lost 5 bases and the V segment lost 1 base, leaving 4 bases of the junction unmatched. Germline V CDR1 and CDR2: LGHNA, YSLEER. The CDR3 loop reads CASSQAGQGGHEQYF. CDR3 nucleotides: TGCGCCAGCAGCCAAGCGGGACAGGGGGGCCACGAGCAGTACTTC.

The rearrangement links TRBV6-1 to TRBJ2-3, with 9 nucleotides matching TRBD1. This CDR3 has 14 amino acids. Trimming cost V 10 bases and J 2 bases; bases outside gene matches: 7. In germline, CDR1 is MNHNS, CDR2 SASEGT. The CDR3 reads CAMWTGDATDTQYF. The CDR3 bases are TGTGCCATGTGGACAGGGGATGCCACAGATACGCAGTATTTT.

This clonotype showed up just a few times. The CDR3 protein is CASSSLFPGASYEQYV. DNA of the CDR3: TGTGCCAGCAGTTCTCTGTTTCCGGGGGCCTCCTACGAGCAGTACGTC. The genes are TRBV28 and TRBJ2-7, with D tentatively TRBD1 or TRBD2 (6 bases each). CDR1 is MDHEN and CDR2 is SYDVKM in the germline V gene. The CDR3 has 16 amino acids. The germline V and J ends were trimmed by 4 bases and 0 bases, with 16 bases remaining between them.

This clonotype was seen only a few times. The chain recombines TRBV11-2 with TRBJ2-4, with 11 nucleotides matching TRBD2. J lost 0 bases, V lost 3 bases, and 13 bases had no gene match. Germline lookup yields CDR1 SGHAT and CDR2 FQNNGV. This CDR3 comprises 20 residues. As DNA, the CDR3 is TGTGCCAGCAGCTTCGATTCCTTCACTAGCGGGGGAATAGCCAAAAACATTCAGTACTTC. Its translation: CASSFDSFTSGGIAKNIQYF.

The genes are TRBV6-2 or TRBV6-3 and TRBJ1-2; D is ambiguous. Between the trimmed V and J ends, which lost 8 bases and 1 base, there was a span of 8 bases. Germline CDR1 and CDR2: MNHEY and SVGEGT. This CDR3 region has 12 residues. The CDR3 DNA follows: TGTGCCAGCCAAGGGAGTAACTATGGCTACACCTTC. Translating gives CASQGSNYGYTF.

This clonotype was seen only a few times. The chain joins TRBV18 to TRBJ2-7; 8 bases are a match to TRBD1. V lost 3 bases to trimming and J lost 7 bases; unmatched junction nucleotides: 8. Per germline, CDR1 KGHSH and CDR2 LQKENI. The CDR3 sequence is 14 residues long. The CDR3 sequence: CASSPSTGAREQYF. CDR3 DNA sequence: TGTGCCAGCTCACCCTCGACAGGGGCTCGGGAGCAGTACTTC. Full variable domain (rest looked up from reference TRBV18 and TRBJ2-7): NAGVMQNPRHLVRRRGQEARLRCSPMKGHSHVYWYRQLPEEGLKFMVYLQKENIIDESGMPKERFSAEFPKEGPSILRIQQVVRGDSAAYFCASSPSTGAREQYFGPGTRLTVT.

This chain links TRBV9 with TRBJ2-2; D is ambiguous. This CDR3 comprises 16 residues. Germline values: CDR1 SGDLS, CDR2 YYNGEE. Trimming cost V 0 bases and J 0 bases, with 9 bases left between them. CDR3 sequence reads: CASSVVGSTNTGELFF. The CDR3 DNA follows: TGTGCCAGCAGCGTAGTCGGCAGCACGAACACCGGGGAGCTGTTTTTT.

The rearrangement uses TRBV3-1 and TRBJ2-1; D is unclear. CDR3 length equals 16 residues. With 4 bases removed from V and 4 bases from J, the gap between germline ends came to 17 bases. Germline-derived CDR1 and CDR2 are LGHDT and YNNKEL (reference sequence). The CDR3 sequence: CASSPPARMGYNEQFF. The CDR3 region has the DNA TGTGCCAGCAGCCCCCCCGCCCGCATGGGGTACAATGAGCAGTTCTTC.

This clonotype was detected a few times. The gene calls are TRBV4-1 and TRBJ2-1; D is tentatively TRBD1 or TRBD2 (6 bases each). The ends were cut back, 0 bases at V and 7 bases at J, with 10 bases in the middle. Per germline, CDR1 MGHRA and CDR2 YSYEKL. The CDR3 runs 14 residues. This CDR3 is CASSQERGANEQFF. CDR3 sequence (DNA): TGCGCCAGCAGCCAAGAAAGGGGGGCAAATGAGCAGTTCTTC.

This rearrangement joins TRBV6-1 to TRBJ2-3; tentatively, D is TRBD2 (5 bases). Germline values: CDR1 MNHNS, CDR2 SASEGT. V lost 6 bases and J 0 bases, leaving 13 bases between the germline ends. This CDR3 comprises 15 residues. In DNA form, the CDR3 reads TGTGCCAGCAGACCAGGACTGTCTAGCACAGATACGCAGTATTTT. This codes for CASRPGLSSTDTQYF.

The CDR3 coding sequence is TGCGCCAGCAGCTTGGGTAGCGCGATAGATACGCAGTATTTT. As protein: CASSLGSAIDTQYF. This chain links TRBV5-1 with TRBJ2-3, with TRBD2 as a possible D gene (5 bases). Trimming cost V 0 bases and J 5 bases, with 10 bases left between them. CDR3 length equals 14 residues. Germline lookup yields CDR1 SGHRS and CDR2 YFSETQ. Together with reference TRBV5-1 and TRBJ2-3, the CDR3 gives the full variable domain: KAGVTQTPRYLIKTRGQQVTLSCSPISGHRSVSWYQQTPGQGLQFLFEYFSETQRNKGNFPGRFSGRQFSNSRSEMNVSTLELGDSALYLCASSLGSAIDTQYFGPGTRLTVL.

This clonotype was seen a few times. The CDR3 region is CASSQGVGSGTDTQYF. The CDR3 DNA is TGCGCCAGCAGCCAAGGGGTGGGTTCGGGCACAGATACGCAGTATTTT. The rearrangement links TRBV4-3 to TRBJ2-3; unclear D gene. V lost 1 base, J lost 1 base, and 12 bases lay in between. This CDR3 has 16 residues. Per germline, CDR1 LGHNA and CDR2 YSLEER.

This clonotype was seen more than once but under ten times. The chain employs TRBV20-1 and TRBJ2-1; D gene unclear. CDR1 and CDR2 from the germline V gene are DFQATT and SNEGSKA (reference sequence). Trimming stripped 4 bases from V and 9 bases from J, with 10 bases between. This CDR3 region has 11 residues. The CDR3 DNA sequence: TGCAGTGCTAAAAAGGGCGGTGAGCAGTTCTTC. Its translation: CSAKKGGEQFF.

The rearrangement links TRBV10-3 to TRBJ1-5; D unclear. The CDR3 is 12 amino acids. Germline loops: CDR1 ENHRY, CDR2 SYGVKD. V lost 7 bases, J lost 10 bases, and 14 bases lay in between. DNA for the CDR3: TGTGCCATCAAGGAGTTGGAGGGACCCCAGCATTTT. Translating it yields CAIKELEGPQHF.

The chain couples TRBV18 to TRBJ2-5; 7 bases are a match to TRBD1. This CDR3 has 15 amino acids. With V trimmed by 4 bases and J by 6 bases, 11 bases remained unmatched. Looked up from germline, CDR1 is KGHSH and CDR2 is LQKENI. In nucleotides, the CDR3 is TGTGCCAGCTCACAACAGGGGAACGTCGGCAAGACCCAGTACTTC. This gives the protein CASSQQGNVGKTQYF. The full variable domain, its missing parts supplied by reference TRBV18 and TRBJ2-5, is NAGVMQNPRHLVRRRGQEARLRCSPMKGHSHVYWYRQLPEEGLKFMVYLQKENIIDESGMPKERFSAEFPKEGPSILRIQQVVRGDSAAYFCASSQQGNVGKTQYFGPGTRLLVL.

This rearrangement joins TRBV29-1 to TRBJ1-3; D is ambiguous. The V end was cut by 1 base, the J end by 0 bases, with 4 bases between. Germline CDR1 reads SQVTM; CDR2 reads ANQGSEA. The CDR3 sequence is 13 residues long. CDR3 coding DNA: TGCAGCGTTGAAGTCAACTCTGGAAACACCATATATTTT. Translating it yields CSVEVNSGNTIYF.

V is TRBV12-3 or TRBV12-4 and J is TRBJ2-7, with TRBD1 matching 7 bases. Losses at the gene ends were 2 bases for V and 1 base for J; bases not matched to a gene: 2. The CDR3 loop spans 14 amino acids. Here the CDR3 reads CASSLSGGSYEQYV. The CDR3 DNA reads TGTGCCAGCAGTTTATCAGGGGGATCCTACGAGCAGTACGTC.